The clone carrying this TCR beta chain turned up a few times. The antigen is undetermined. The sample comes from a study of CD8 T cells in ankylosing spondylitis. The study, taken as a whole, reports: Disease-linked clones reportedly concentrated significantly in matched ankylosing spondylitis synovial fluid. Typical of ankylosing spondylitis blood, it appeared, was a TCR beta motif of seven to nine highly homologous variants. Reactive arthritis synovial fluid and blood were previously reported to contain some motif variants. Disease-linked clones, CD8+, were relatively rare in peripheral blood.

Quantitative 5'-RACE with molecular barcodes was used to make the TCR beta libraries. MiXCR, applied by TCRdb to the 5' RACE reads, yields one record per CDR3 protein. The repertoire holds fewer than 450,000 distinct CDR3 sequences, with over 15% as singletons. V was cut by 6 bases and J by 6 bases, with 18 bases left in between. The CDR3 covers 15 residues. The chain is built from TRBV12-3 or TRBV12-4 and TRBJ1-5; D is unresolved. The sample consisted of blood, either unsorted or a sorted T cell fraction (not recorded which). This receptor was obtained from a male donor with ankylosing spondylitis. In DNA, the CDR3 is TGTGCCAGCAGCAAAGGATACGGGGATTTTCAGCCCCAGCATTTT. Encoded protein: CASSKGYGDFQPQHF.